The T cell receptor (beta chain) under discussion was sequenced for a study of brain T cells in children with intractable seizures. Study outcomes and limitations: HCMV serostatus was not known, and viral specificity came from CDR3 similarity only.

Note on this clone: Its antigen is not identified.

Only cases whose brain tissue showed the highest T cell transcript signatures were sequenced. At least one anti-epileptic drug was given before surgery. Losses at the gene ends were 4 bases for V and 4 bases for J; bases not matched to a gene: 11. Germline values: CDR1 SGHRS, CDR2 YFSETQ. CDR3 length equals 16 residues. Measured with immunoSEQ multiplex PCR; TCRdb has only the in-frame clones, and not every one. The sample has some 76,000 clones; about 92% are singletons. The clonotype was recovered from a boy younger than two with tuberous sclerosis and intractable seizures. This specimen consisted of peripheral blood, obtained at surgery. The chain is built from TRBV5-1 and TRBJ1-2; 9 nucleotides match TRBD1. The DNA for the CDR3 is TGCGCCAGCAGCCCACGGGACAGGGTTAAGGGCTATGGCTACACCTTC. Its protein is CASSPRDRVKGYGYTF.